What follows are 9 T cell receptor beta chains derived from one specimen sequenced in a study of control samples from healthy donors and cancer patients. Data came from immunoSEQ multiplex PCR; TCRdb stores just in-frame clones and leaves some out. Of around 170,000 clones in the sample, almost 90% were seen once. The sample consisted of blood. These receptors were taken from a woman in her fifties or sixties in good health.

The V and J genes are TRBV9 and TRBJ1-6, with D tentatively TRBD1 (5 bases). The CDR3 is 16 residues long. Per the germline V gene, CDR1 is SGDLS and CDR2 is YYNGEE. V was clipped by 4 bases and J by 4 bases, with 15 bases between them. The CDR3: CASSSFRDGYNSPLHF. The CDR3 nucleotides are TGTGCCAGCAGCTCCTTCCGGGACGGATATAATTCACCCCTCCACTTT.

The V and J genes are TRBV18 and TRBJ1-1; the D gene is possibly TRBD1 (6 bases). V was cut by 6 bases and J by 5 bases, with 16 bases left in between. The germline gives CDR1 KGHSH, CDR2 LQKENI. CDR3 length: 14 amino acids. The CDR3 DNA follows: TGTGCCAGCTCCGGAGGGGGTTTGGGGACTGAAGCTTTCTTT. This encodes CASSGGGLGTEAFF.

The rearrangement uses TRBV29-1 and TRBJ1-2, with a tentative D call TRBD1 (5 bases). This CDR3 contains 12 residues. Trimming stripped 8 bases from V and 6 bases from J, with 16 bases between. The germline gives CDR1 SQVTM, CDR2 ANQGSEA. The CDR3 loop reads CSHKWGEDGYTF. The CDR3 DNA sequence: TGCAGCCACAAATGGGGCGAGGATGGCTACACCTTC.

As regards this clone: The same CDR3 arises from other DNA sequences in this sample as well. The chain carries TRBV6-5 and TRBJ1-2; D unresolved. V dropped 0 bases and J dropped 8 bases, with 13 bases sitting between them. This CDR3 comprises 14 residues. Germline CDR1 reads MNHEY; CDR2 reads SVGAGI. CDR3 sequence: CASSYSKSGWGYTF. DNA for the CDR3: TGTGCCAGCAGTTACTCGAAGTCCGGGTGGGGCTACACCTTC.

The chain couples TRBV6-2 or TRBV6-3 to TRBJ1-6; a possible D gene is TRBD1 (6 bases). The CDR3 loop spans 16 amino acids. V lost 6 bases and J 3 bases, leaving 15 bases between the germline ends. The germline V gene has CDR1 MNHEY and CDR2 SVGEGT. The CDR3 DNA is TGTGCCAGCAGCCCCCTCCGGGACAACTATAATTCACCCCTCCACTTT. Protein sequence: CASSPLRDNYNSPLHF.

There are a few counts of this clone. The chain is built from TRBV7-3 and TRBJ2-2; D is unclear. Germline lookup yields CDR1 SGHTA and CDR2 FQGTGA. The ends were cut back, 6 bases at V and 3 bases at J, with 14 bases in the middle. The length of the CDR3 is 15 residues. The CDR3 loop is CASSPRVTYTGELFF. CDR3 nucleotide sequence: TGTGCCAGCAGTCCCCGGGTCACATACACCGGGGAGCTGTTTTTT.

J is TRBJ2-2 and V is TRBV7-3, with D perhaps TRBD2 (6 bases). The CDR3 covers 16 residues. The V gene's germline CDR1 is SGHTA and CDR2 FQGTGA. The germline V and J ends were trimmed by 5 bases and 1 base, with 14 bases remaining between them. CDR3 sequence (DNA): TGTGCCAGCAGCAGAGGAGGGCCTGGGAACACCGGGGAGCTGTTTTTT. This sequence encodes CASSRGGPGNTGELFF.

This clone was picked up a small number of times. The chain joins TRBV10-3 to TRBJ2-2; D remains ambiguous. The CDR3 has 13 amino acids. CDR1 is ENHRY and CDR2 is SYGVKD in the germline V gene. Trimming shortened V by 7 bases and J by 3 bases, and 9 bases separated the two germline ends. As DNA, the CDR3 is TGTGCCATCAAACACAAGGACACCGGGGAGCTGTTTTTT. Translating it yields CAIKHKDTGELFF.

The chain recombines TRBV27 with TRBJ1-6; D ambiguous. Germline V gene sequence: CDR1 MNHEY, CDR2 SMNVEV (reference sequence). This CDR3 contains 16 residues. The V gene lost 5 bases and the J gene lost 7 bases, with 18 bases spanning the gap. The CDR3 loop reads CASSKDPPPGNSPLHF. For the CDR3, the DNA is TGTGCCAGCAGTAAGGACCCACCTCCCGGGAATTCACCCCTCCACTTT.